These T cell receptor beta chains were read from a single sample in a study of cytomegalovirus exposure and HLA in healthy donors. Measured with immunoSEQ multiplex PCR; TCRdb has only the in-frame clones, and not every one. This repertoire comprises roughly 100,000 clones; its ten largest clones make up roughly 15%. Sequences were obtained from PBMCs. Receptors were obtained from a man aged 45 to 65 in good health and CMV-seropositive. The CDR3 runs from the conserved cysteine through the conserved F or W. A D gene is named only where the DNA matches it firmly.

d_call	v_call	j_call	cdr3_aa	cdr3_nt
NA	TRBV5-4	TRBJ2-4	CASSLAGASMDIQYF	TGTGCCAGCAGCTTGGCTGGAGCTTCTATGGACATTCAGTACTTC
TRBD2	TRBV11-3	TRBJ2-5	CASSLEGVASGIQETQYF	TGTGCCAGCAGCTTAGAGGGTGTGGCTAGCGGTATCCAAGAGACCCAGTACTTC
NA	TRBV4-3	TRBJ2-3	CASSQLVVSPDTQYF	TGCGCCAGCAGCCAATTAGTAGTCTCGCCAGATACGCAGTATTTT
NA	TRBV4-3	TRBJ2-7	CASSQDRLADEQYF	TGCGCCAGCAGCCAAGATAGGCTAGCCGACGAGCAGTACTTC
TRBD2	TRBV4-3	TRBJ2-3	CASSPRGASGIDTQYF	TGCGCCAGCAGCCCCCGGGGGGCTAGCGGGATAGATACGCAGTATTTT
TRBD1	TRBV9	TRBJ1-1	CASSARTGGLTEAFF	TGTGCCAGCAGCGCCAGGACAGGGGGGCTGACTGAAGCTTTCTTT
TRBD2	TRBV14	TRBJ2-1	CASSQISGLAGAPTTVRGQFF	TGTGCCAGCAGCCAAATTTCGGGACTAGCGGGAGCCCCCACCACGGTCAGGGGGCAGTTCTTC
NA	TRBV4-1	TRBJ2-1	CASSEFESSEQFF	TGCGCCAGCAGCGAATTTGAATCCAGTGAGCAGTTCTTC
NA	TRBV7-9	TRBJ1-1	CASSPPGVANTEAFF	TGTGCCAGCAGCCCCCCGGGAGTCGCAAACACTGAAGCTTTCTTT
NA	TRBV28	TRBJ1-1	CASSFPQRAFF	TGTGCCAGCAGTTTTCCCCAGAGGGCTTTCTTT
NA	TRBV27	TRBJ2-3	CASSLFLPTDTQYF	TGTGCCAGCAGTTTATTTCTTCCCACAGATACGCAGTATTTT
NA	TRBV5-6	TRBJ2-7	CASSLEWESSYEQYF	TGTGCCAGCAGCTTGGAGTGGGAGAGCTCCTACGAGCAGTACTTC
TRBD2	TRBV7-9	TRBJ2-1	CASSPPLTSGTYNEQFF	TGTGCCAGCAGCCCTCCCCTGACTAGCGGGACTTACAATGAGCAGTTCTTC
NA	TRBV7-9	TRBJ2-2	CASSNIRGMMAGELFF	TGTGCCAGCAGCAACATACGCGGGATGATGGCCGGGGAGCTGTTTTTT
TRBD1	TRBV28	TRBJ2-5	CASGQGGETQYF	TGTGCCAGCGGACAGGGGGGGGAGACCCAGTACTTC
NA	TRBV11-2	TRBJ2-1	CASSFSVDEQFF	TGTGCCAGCAGCTTTTCGGTGGATGAGCAGTTCTTC
NA	TRBV4-3	TRBJ1-4	CASSQGGGSREKLFF	TGCGCCAGCAGCCAGGGGGGAGGGTCGCGGGAAAAACTGTTTTTT
NA	TRBV5-8	TRBJ1-1	CASSSMGGATEAFF	TGTGCCAGCAGCTCCATGGGGGGGGCCACTGAAGCTTTCTTT
NA	TRBV30	TRBJ2-1	CAWSGLASDEQFF	TGTGCCTGGAGTGGGCTAGCGAGCGATGAGCAGTTCTTC
TRBD2	TRBV9	TRBJ2-2	CASSGPLAGESGELFF	TGTGCCAGCAGCGGCCCACTAGCGGGAGAGTCCGGGGAGCTGTTTTTT
NA	TRBV6-5	TRBJ2-1	CASSQAPGRNEQFF	TGTGCCAGCAGTCAGGCTCCCGGCCGGAATGAGCAGTTCTTC
NA	TRBV20-1	TRBJ2-7	CSASSSYEQYF	TGCAGTGCTAGCTCCTCGTACGAGCAGTACTTC
TRBD1	TRBV6-5	TRBJ1-1	CASSYYPGGETEAFF	TGTGCCAGCAGTTACTATCCAGGGGGCGAAACTGAAGCTTTCTTT
TRBD2	TRBV11-2	TRBJ2-2	CASRGLAGEVTGELFF	TGTGCCAGCAGGGGACTAGCGGGAGAAGTCACCGGGGAGCTGTTTTTT
TRBD2	TRBV25-1	TRBJ2-1	CASLAGAGSNEQFF	TGTGCCAGCTTAGCGGGAGCTGGCTCCAATGAGCAGTTCTTC
NA	TRBV25-1	TRBJ2-7	CASSEGSGRGSYEQYF	TGTGCCAGCAGTGAAGGGAGCGGCCGGGGCTCCTACGAGCAGTACTTC
NA	TRBV6-5	TRBJ2-2	CASSLRHTGELFF	TGTGCCAGCAGTCTACGTCACACCGGGGAGCTGTTTTTT
TRBD1	TRBV2	TRBJ1-2	CASTPDRRNYGYTF	TGTGCCAGCACCCCGGACAGGCGTAACTATGGCTACACCTTC
NA	TRBV6-5	TRBJ2-3	CASRSSGDTQYF	TGTGCCAGCAGATCCAGCGGAGATACGCAGTATTTT
TRBD1	TRBV6-5	TRBJ1-4	CASSDGTDEKLFF	TGTGCCAGCAGTGACGGGACAGATGAAAAACTGTTTTTT
TRBD1	TRBV4-1	TRBJ1-2	CASSRPGQGIYGYTF	TGCGCCAGCAGCAGGCCGGGACAGGGAATCTATGGCTACACCTTC
NA	TRBV4-3	TRBJ2-1	CASSQDISSYNEQFF	TGCGCCAGCAGCCAAGATATCTCCAGCTACAATGAGCAGTTCTTC
NA	TRBV30	TRBJ1-2	CANAPGSYGYTF	TGTGCCAACGCACCCGGGTCCTATGGCTACACCTTC
TRBD1	TRBV11-3	TRBJ1-1	CASSPQQGWRTEAFF	TGTGCCAGCAGCCCCCAACAGGGGTGGAGAACTGAAGCTTTCTTT
TRBD2	TRBV5-6	TRBJ2-7	CASSSLSSGSNEQYF	TGTGCCAGCAGCTCGTTGTCTAGCGGGAGTAACGAGCAGTACTTC
NA	TRBV19	TRBJ2-2	CASSPTGANTGELFF	TGTGCCAGTAGCCCGACAGGAGCGAACACCGGGGAGCTGTTTTTT
TRBD1	TRBV7-8	TRBJ1-5	CASSPNSGQGMYWRQPQHF	TGTGCCAGCAGCCCAAACTCGGGACAGGGCATGTATTGGAGGCAGCCCCAGCATTTT
TRBD2	TRBV2	TRBJ2-7	CASKLAGDSYEQYF	TGTGCCAGCAAACTAGCGGGAGACTCCTACGAGCAGTACTTC
TRBD2	TRBV29-1	TRBJ2-1	CSVVLAGGSNEQFF	TGCAGCGTTGTACTAGCGGGAGGGAGTAATGAGCAGTTCTTC
NA	TRBV2	TRBJ2-6	CASSVSVSGANVLTF	TGTGCCAGCAGTGTCTCGGTCTCTGGGGCCAACGTCCTGACTTTC